This TCR beta chain was documented in a study of blood T cells in healthy people across ages. Through a sample-barcoded 5' primer and a J-beta primer mix, a second PCR was run for roughly 6 to 11 cycles. One entry per CDR3 protein results from TCRdb running MiXCR on the 5' RACE reads. The sample lists fewer than 2 million distinct CDR3 sequences; 35% to 50% were seen once. The CDR3 length is 16 residues. CDR1 and CDR2 from the germline V gene are ENHRY and SYGVKD. V shed 2 bases and J 3 bases; nucleotides not matched to a gene: 7. J is TRBJ2-5 and V is TRBV10-3; 9 positions match TRBD1. The sample comprised blood. This TCR derives from a human donor in good health. CDR3 sequence (DNA): TGTGCCATCAGTGAGGGGACAGGGCGTAGAGAAGAGACCCAGTACTTC. This translates into CAISEGTGRREETQYF.